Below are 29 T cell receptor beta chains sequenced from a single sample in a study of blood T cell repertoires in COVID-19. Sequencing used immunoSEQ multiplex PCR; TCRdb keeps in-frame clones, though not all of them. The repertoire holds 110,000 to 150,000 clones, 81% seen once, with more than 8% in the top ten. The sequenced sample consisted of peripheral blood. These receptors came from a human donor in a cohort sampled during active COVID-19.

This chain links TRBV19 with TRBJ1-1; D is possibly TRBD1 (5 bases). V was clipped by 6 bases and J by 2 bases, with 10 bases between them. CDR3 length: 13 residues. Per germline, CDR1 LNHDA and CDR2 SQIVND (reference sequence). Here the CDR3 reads CASSAGINTEAFF. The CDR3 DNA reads TGTGCCAGTAGCGCAGGGATAAACACTGAAGCTTTCTTT.

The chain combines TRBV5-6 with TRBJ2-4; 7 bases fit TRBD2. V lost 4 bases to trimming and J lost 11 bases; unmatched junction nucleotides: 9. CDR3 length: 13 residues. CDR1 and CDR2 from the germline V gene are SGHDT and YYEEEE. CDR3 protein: CASSPGAGDLQYF. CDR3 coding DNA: TGTGCCAGCAGCCCCGGGGCGGGGGACCTTCAGTACTTC. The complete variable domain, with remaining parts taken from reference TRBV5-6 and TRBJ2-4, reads DAGVTQSPTHLIKTRGQQVTLRCSPKSGHDTVSWYQQALGQGPQFIFQYYEEEERQRGNFPDRFSGHQFPNYSSELNVNALLLGDSALYLCASSPGAGDLQYFGAGTRLSVL.

CDR3 in DNA: TGTGCCAGCAGGGGGGACAGGCCGATACACTATGGCTACACCTTC. Translated, it gives CASRGDRPIHYGYTF. The chain uses TRBV6-5 and TRBJ1-2, with 8 bases that match TRBD1. The CDR3 length is 15 residues. Germline-derived CDR1 and CDR2 are MNHEY and SVGAGI. The ends lost 6 bases at V and 3 bases at J; junction bases unmatched: 9.

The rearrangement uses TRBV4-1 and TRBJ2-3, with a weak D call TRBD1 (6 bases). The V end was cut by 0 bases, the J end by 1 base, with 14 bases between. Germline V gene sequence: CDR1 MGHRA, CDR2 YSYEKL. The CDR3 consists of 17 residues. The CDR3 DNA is TGCGCCAGCAGCCAAGATCCGGAACAGGGTGGCACAGATACGCAGTATTTT. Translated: CASSQDPEQGGTDTQYF.

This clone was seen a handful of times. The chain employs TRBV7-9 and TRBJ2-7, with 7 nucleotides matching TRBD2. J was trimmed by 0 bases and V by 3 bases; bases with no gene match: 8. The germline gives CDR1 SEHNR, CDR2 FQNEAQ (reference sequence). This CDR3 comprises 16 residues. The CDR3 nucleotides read TGTGCCAGCAGCTTGACATCCGGGACTACCTCCTACGAGCAGTACTTC. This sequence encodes CASSLTSGTTSYEQYF.

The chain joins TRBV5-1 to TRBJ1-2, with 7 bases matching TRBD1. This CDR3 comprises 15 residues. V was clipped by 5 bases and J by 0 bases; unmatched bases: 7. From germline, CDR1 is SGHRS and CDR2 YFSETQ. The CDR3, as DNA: TGCGCCAGCAGGACAGGGACGAGCTCTAACTATGGCTACACCTTC. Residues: CASRTGTSSNYGYTF.

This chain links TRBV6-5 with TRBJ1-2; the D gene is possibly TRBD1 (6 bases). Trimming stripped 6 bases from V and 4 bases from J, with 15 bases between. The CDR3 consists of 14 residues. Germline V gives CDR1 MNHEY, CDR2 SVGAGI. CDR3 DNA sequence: TGTGCCAGCAGGGGACAAGGGCTGGGCTATGGCTACACCTTC. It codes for CASRGQGLGYGYTF.

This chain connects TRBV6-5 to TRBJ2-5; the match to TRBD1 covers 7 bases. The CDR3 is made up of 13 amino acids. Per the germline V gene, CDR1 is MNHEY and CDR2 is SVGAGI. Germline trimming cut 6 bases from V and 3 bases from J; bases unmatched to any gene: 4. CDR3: CASRRQGEETQYF. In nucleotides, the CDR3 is TGTGCCAGCAGGAGACAGGGTGAAGAGACCCAGTACTTC.

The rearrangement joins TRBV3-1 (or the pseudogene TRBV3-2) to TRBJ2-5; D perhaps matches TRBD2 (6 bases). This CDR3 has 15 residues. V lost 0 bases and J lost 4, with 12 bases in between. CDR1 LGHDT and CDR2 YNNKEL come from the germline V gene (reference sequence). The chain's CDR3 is CASSQDAGSGETQYF. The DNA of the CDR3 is TGTGCCAGCAGCCAAGATGCCGGGAGCGGAGAGACCCAGTACTTC.

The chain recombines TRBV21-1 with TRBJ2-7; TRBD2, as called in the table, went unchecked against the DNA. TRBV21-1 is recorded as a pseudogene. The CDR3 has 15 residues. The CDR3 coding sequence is TGTGCCAGACCACGAGGTTTACTAGCTGAATACGAGCAGTACTTC. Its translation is CARPRGLLAEYEQYF.

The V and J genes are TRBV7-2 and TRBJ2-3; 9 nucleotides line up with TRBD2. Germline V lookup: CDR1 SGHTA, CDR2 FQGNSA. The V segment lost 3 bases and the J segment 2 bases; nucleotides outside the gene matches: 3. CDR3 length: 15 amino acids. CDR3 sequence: CASSFVAGVTDTQYF. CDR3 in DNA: TGTGCCAGCAGCTTCGTAGCGGGAGTCACAGATACGCAGTATTTT. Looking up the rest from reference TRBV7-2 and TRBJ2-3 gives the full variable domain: GAGVSQSPSNKVTEKGKDVELRCDPISGHTALYWYRQSLGQGLEFLIYFQGNSAPDKSGLPSDRFSAERTGGSVSTLTIQRTQQEDSAVYLCASSFVAGVTDTQYFGPGTRLTVL.

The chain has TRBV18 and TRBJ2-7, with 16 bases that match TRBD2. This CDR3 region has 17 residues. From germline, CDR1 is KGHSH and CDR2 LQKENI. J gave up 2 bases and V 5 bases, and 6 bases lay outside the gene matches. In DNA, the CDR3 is TGTGCCAGCTCATTAATTGGGACTAGCGGGAGGGCCTACGAGCAGTACTTC. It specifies CASSLIGTSGRAYEQYF.

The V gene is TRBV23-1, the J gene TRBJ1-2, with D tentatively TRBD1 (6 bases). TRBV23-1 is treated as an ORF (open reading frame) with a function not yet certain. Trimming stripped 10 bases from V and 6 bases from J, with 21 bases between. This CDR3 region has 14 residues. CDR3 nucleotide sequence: TGCGCCACCACCCCAAGGAACAGGGCGGATGGCTACACCTTC. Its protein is CATTPRNRADGYTF.

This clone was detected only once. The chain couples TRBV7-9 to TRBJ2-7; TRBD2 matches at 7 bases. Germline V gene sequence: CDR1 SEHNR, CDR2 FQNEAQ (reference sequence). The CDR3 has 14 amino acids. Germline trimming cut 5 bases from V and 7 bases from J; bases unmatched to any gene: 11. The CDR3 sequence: CASSLMTLGGEQYF. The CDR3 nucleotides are TGTGCCAGCAGCCTGATGACCCTCGGGGGGGAGCAGTACTTC.

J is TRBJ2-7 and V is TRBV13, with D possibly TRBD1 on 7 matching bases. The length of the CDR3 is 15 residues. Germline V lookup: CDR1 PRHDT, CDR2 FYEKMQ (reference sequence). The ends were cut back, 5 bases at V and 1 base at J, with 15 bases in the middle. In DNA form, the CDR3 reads TGTGCCAGCAGCACCCGGCAGGGGGGATCCTACGAGCAGTACTTC. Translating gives CASSTRQGGSYEQYF.

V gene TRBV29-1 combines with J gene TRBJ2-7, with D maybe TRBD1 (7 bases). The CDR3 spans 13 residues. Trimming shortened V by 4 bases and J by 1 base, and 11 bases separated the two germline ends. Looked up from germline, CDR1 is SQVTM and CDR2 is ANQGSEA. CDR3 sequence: CSVAPGGSYEQYF. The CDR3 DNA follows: TGCAGCGTTGCTCCAGGGGGGTCCTACGAGCAGTACTTC.

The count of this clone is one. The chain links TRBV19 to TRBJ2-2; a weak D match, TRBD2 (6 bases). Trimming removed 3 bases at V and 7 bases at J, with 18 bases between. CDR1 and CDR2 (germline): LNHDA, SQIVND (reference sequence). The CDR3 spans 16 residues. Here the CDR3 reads CASSIFSGVGDGELFF. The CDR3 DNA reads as TGTGCCAGTAGTATTTTTTCGGGAGTCGGAGACGGGGAGCTGTTTTTT.

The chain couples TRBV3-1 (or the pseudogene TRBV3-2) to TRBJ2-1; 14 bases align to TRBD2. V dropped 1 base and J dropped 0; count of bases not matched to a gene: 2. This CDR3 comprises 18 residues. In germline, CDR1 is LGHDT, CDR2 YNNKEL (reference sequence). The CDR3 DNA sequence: TGTGCCAGCAGCCAAGTCGGGACTAGCGGGGGCTCCTACAATGAGCAGTTCTTC. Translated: CASSQVGTSGGSYNEQFF.

In DNA, the CDR3 is TGTGCCACCAGTGATAATCTGGGCGGGGGAATAAGCTCCTACAATGAGCAGTTCTTC. This encodes CATSDNLGGGISSYNEQFF. The V and J genes are TRBV24-1 and TRBJ2-1; 7 nucleotides agree with TRBD2. V lost 3 bases to trimming and J lost 0 bases; unmatched junction nucleotides: 13. Looked up from germline, CDR1 is KGHDR and CDR2 is SFDVKD. This CDR3 region has 19 residues.

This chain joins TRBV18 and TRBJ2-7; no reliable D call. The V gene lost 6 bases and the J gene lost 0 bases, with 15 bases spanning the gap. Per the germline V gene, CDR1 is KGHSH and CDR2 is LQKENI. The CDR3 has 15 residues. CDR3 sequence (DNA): TGTGCCAGCTCGCCGACTCCTATCAGCTCCTACGAGCAGTACTTC. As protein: CASSPTPISSYEQYF.

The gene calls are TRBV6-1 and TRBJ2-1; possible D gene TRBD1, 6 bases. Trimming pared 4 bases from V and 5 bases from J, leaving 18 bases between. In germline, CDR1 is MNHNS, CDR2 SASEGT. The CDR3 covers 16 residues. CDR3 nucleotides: TGTGCCAGCAGTGGCAGATACAGGGACACACACAATGAGCAGTTCTTC. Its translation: CASSGRYRDTHNEQFF.

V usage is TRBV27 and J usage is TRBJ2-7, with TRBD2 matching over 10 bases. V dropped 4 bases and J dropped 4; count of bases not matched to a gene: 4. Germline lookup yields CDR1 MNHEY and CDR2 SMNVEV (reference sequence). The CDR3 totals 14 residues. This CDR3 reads CASSSLTSGYEQYF. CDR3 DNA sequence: TGTGCCAGCAGTTCCCTGACTAGCGGGTACGAGCAGTACTTC.

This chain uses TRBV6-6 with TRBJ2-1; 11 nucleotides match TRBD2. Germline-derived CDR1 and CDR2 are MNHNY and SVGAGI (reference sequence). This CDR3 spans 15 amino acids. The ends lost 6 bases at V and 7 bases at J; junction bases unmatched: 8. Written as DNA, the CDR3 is TGTGCCAGCAGGGAGACTAGCGGGACCACTAATGAGCAGTTCTTC. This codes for CASRETSGTTNEQFF.

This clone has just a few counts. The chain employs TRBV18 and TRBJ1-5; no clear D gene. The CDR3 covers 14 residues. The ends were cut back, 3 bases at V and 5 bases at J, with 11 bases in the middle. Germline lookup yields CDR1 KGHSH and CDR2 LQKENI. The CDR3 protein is CASSPGGRDQPQHF. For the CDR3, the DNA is TGTGCCAGCTCACCGGGAGGAAGGGATCAGCCCCAGCATTTT.

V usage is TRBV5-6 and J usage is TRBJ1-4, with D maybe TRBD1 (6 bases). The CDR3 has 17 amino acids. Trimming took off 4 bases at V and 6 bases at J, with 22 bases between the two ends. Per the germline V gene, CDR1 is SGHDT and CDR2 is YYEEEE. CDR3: CASSAPRGWGEDEKLFF. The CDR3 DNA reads TGTGCCAGCAGCGCTCCAAGGGGGTGGGGCGAAGATGAAAAACTGTTTTTT.

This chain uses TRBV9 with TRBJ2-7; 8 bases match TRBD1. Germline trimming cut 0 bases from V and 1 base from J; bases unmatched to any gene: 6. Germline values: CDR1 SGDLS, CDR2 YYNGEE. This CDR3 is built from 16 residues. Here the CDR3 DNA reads TGTGCCAGCAGCGTAGTCGCGGGACAGGCGTCCTACGAGCAGTACTTC. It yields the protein CASSVVAGQASYEQYF.

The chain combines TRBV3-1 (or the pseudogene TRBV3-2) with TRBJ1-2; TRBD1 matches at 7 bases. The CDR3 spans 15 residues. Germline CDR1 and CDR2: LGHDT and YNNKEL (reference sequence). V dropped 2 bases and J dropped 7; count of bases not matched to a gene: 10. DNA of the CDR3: TGTGCCAGCAGCCAATCCCCGACAGGGCGGTTTGGCTACACCTTC. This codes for CASSQSPTGRFGYTF.

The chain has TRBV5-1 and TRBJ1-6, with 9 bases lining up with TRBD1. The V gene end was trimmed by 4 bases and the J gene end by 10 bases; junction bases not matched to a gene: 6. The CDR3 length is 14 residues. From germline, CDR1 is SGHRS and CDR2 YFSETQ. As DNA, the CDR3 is TGCGCCAGCAGCCTGGGACAGGGAAGCTCACCCCTCCACTTT. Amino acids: CASSLGQGSSPLHF.

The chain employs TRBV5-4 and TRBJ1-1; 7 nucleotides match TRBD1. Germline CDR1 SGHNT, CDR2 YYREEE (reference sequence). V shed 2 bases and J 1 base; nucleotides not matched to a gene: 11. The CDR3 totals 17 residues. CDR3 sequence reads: CASSFYRGELANTEAFF. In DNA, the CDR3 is TGTGCCAGCAGCTTTTACAGGGGTGAATTGGCGAACACTGAAGCTTTCTTT.